Below are 20 T cell receptor beta chains sequenced from a single sample in a study of T-cell reconstitution after alpha-beta-depleted transplantation in children. As it was prepared, the TCRbeta library received unique molecular identifiers. One entry per CDR3 protein, called by TCRdb with MiXCR from the PCR reads. The sample includes 350,000 to 500,000 distinct CDR3 sequences, about 45% of them seen just once. The material was PBMCs, obtained before TCRalphabeta/CD19-depleted stem cell transplant. The receptors stem from a girl aged 2 to 10 with aplastic anemia, due to receive a stem cell transplant.

V usage is TRBV20-1 and J usage is TRBJ2-7; tentative D call: TRBD1 (5 bases). The germline V and J ends were trimmed by 3 bases and 2 bases, with 14 bases remaining between them. Germline V CDR1 and CDR2: DFQATT, SNEGSKA (reference sequence). The length of the CDR3 is 14 residues. CDR3 sequence reads: CSASWQGITYEQYF. The CDR3 DNA follows: TGCAGTGCTAGTTGGCAGGGAATAACCTACGAGCAGTACTTC.

This clonotype has more than one count but fewer than ten. Written as DNA, the CDR3 is TGTGCCAGCAGTTACTCGAGTCTAGCGGGGAGGAATGAGCAGTTCTTC. Its protein product is CASSYSSLAGRNEQFF. The chain uses TRBV6-2 or TRBV6-3 and TRBJ2-1; the match to TRBD2 covers 9 bases. With V trimmed by 0 bases and J by 7 bases, 7 bases remained unmatched. Germline V gives CDR1 MNHEY, CDR2 SVGEGT. The CDR3 loop spans 16 amino acids.

J is TRBJ2-1 and V is TRBV5-1, with a weak D call TRBD1 (6 bases). V was trimmed by 0 bases and J by 4 bases, leaving 11 bases between them. The CDR3 spans 15 residues. CDR1 is SGHRS and CDR2 is YFSETQ in the germline V gene. CDR3 sequence reads: CASSLELGGYNEQFF. Written as DNA, the CDR3 is TGCGCCAGCAGCTTGGAACTAGGGGGATACAATGAGCAGTTCTTC. Combining the CDR3 with reference TRBV5-1 and TRBJ2-1 gives the whole variable domain KAGVTQTPRYLIKTRGQQVTLSCSPISGHRSVSWYQQTPGQGLQFLFEYFSETQRNKGNFPGRFSGRQFSNSRSEMNVSTLELGDSALYLCASSLELGGYNEQFFGPGTRLTVL.

CDR3 region: CASSQEWVVWNTGELFF. The CDR3 DNA reads as TGCGCCAGCAGCCAAGAATGGGTCGTATGGAACACCGGGGAGCTGTTTTTT. The rearrangement uses TRBV4-3 and TRBJ2-2; D unresolved. The CDR3 covers 17 residues. In germline, CDR1 is LGHNA, CDR2 YSLEER. Trimming shortened V by 0 bases and J by 1 base, and 12 bases separated the two germline ends.

Regarding this clonotype: One junction end disagrees with the germline gene, perhaps due to a read error. V usage is TRBV28 and J usage is TRBJ2-7, with D possibly TRBD1 on 5 matching bases. Per germline, CDR1 MDHEN and CDR2 SYDVKM. This CDR3 is 15 amino acids long. The CDR3 spells CTSSSQTVYLNEQYF. As DNA, the CDR3 is TGTACCAGCAGTTCCCAGACAGTATACCTCAACGAGCAGTACTTC.

This clonotype was detected once. V and J are TRBV12-3 or TRBV12-4 and TRBJ1-5, with D maybe TRBD1 (5 bases). The CDR3 is 16 residues long. V lost 4 bases and J lost 2, with 15 bases in between. The CDR3 DNA sequence: TGTGCCAGCAGTTCTGACAGACCCGGTCGCAATCAGCCCCAGCATTTT. Its protein is CASSSDRPGRNQPQHF.

This rearrangement joins TRBV9 to TRBJ2-1, with TRBD2 matching over 14 bases. The CDR3 length is 20 residues. Germline-derived CDR1 and CDR2 are SGDLS and YYNGEE. The junction had 17 bases not matched to a gene; V was cut back by 2 bases and J by 7 bases. The CDR3 DNA sequence: TGTGCCAGCAGCGTCACCCAGGATGTAAGGGGACTAGCGGGAGAGAATGAGCAGTTCTTC. Protein: CASSVTQDVRGLAGENEQFF.

This clonotype was observed at least ten times. The chain employs TRBV7-6 and TRBJ2-2; 9 nucleotides match TRBD1. Germline-derived CDR1 and CDR2 are SGHVS and FNYEAQ. V shed 5 bases and J 0 bases; nucleotides not matched to a gene: 4. The CDR3 is 16 amino acids. CDR3 DNA sequence: TGTGCCAGCAGCCGAAGACAGGGGGCGAACACCGGGGAGCTGTTTTTT. Protein product: CASSRRQGANTGELFF.

This rearrangement joins TRBV5-1 to TRBJ2-3; 7 bases align to TRBD1. V lost 1 base and J lost 4; bases outside the gene matches: 6. The CDR3 runs 15 residues. Germline V lookup: CDR1 SGHRS, CDR2 YFSETQ. The CDR3 loop reads CASSLSGQVPDTQYF. The CDR3 DNA sequence: TGCGCCAGCAGCTTGTCTGGACAGGTCCCAGATACGCAGTATTTT.

The V call is TRBV5-1, the J call TRBJ2-7; possibly TRBD1 for D (6 bases). The CDR3 sequence is 13 residues long. The V gene lost 3 bases and the J gene lost 2 bases, with 9 bases spanning the gap. CDR1 SGHRS and CDR2 YFSETQ come from the germline V gene. In nucleotides, the CDR3 is TGCGCCAGCAGCTCCGGACAGCCCTACGAGCAGTACTTC. Translation: CASSSGQPYEQYF.

This clonotype has at least ten counts. The V and J genes are TRBV4-1 and TRBJ2-3, with 8 bases identical to TRBD2. Germline V CDR1 and CDR2: MGHRA, YSYEKL. This CDR3 has 16 amino acids. Trimming took 0 bases from V and 4 from J; bases not matched to a gene: 6. The CDR3 region has the DNA TGCGCCAGCAGCCAAGATTCCGGGAGGGTCCCAGATACGCAGTATTTT. Its protein is CASSQDSGRVPDTQYF.

The V gene is TRBV5-8, the J gene TRBJ2-5, with TRBD2 matching over 10 bases. The CDR3 runs to 17 residues. V lost 2 bases to trimming and J lost 1 base; unmatched junction nucleotides: 8. Germline V gene lookup returns CDR1 SGHTS and CDR2 YDEGEE. CDR3 residues: CASSFALLAGTQETQYF. DNA of the CDR3: TGTGCCAGCAGCTTTGCGTTACTAGCGGGGACCCAAGAGACCCAGTACTTC.

The DNA for the CDR3 is TGCAGTGCCAGGGACCTCACCTCATACGAGCAGTACTTC. It is translated as CSARDLTSYEQYF. This chain joins TRBV20-1 and TRBJ2-7, with D tentatively TRBD1 or TRBD2 (5 bases each). V was cut by 6 bases and J by 4 bases, with 16 bases left in between. The CDR3 totals 13 residues. Germline loops: CDR1 DFQATT, CDR2 SNEGSKA (reference sequence).

The chain has TRBV6-5 and TRBJ2-7; 7 positions agree with TRBD1. After removal of 10 bases from V and 2 bases from J, the junction contained 5 bases not matched to a gene. From germline, CDR1 is MNHEY and CDR2 SVGAGI. This CDR3 has 12 residues. Here the CDR3 DNA reads TGTGCCACCCGACAGGGACCCTACGAGCAGTACTTC. This translates into CATRQGPYEQYF.

As regards this clonotype: A much larger clone differs by one base, so this may be a read error. J is TRBJ2-7 and V is TRBV11-2; TRBD2 might be the D (6 bases). The CDR3 length is 18 residues. Germline-derived CDR1 and CDR2 are SGHAT and FQNNGV. In DNA, the CDR3 is TGTGCCAGCAGCTTGTCCTCTTTCCCCTTTAGCGGCCCCAGGGAGCATTACTTC. Protein sequence: CASSLSSFPFSGPREHYF.

This clonotype was recorded many times. The V call is TRBV7-2, the J call TRBJ2-7, with a tentative D call TRBD2 (5 bases). CDR1 and CDR2 from the germline V gene are SGHTA and FQGNSA. The CDR3 length is 14 residues. Trimming took off 0 bases at V and 5 bases at J, with 11 bases between the two ends. The CDR3 protein is CASSLARGVHEQYF. Here the CDR3 DNA reads TGTGCCAGCAGCTTAGCACGGGGAGTGCACGAGCAGTACTTC. Full variable domain (missing parts from reference TRBV7-2 and TRBJ2-7): GAGVSQSPSNKVTEKGKDVELRCDPISGHTALYWYRQSLGQGLEFLIYFQGNSAPDKSGLPSDRFSAERTGGSVSTLTIQRTQQEDSAVYLCASSLARGVHEQYFGPGTRLTVT.

This clonotype showed up just a few times. The rearrangement joins TRBV19 to TRBJ2-7, with 7 bases identical to TRBD1. The CDR3 has 14 amino acids. The germline gives CDR1 LNHDA, CDR2 SQIVND (reference sequence). The V segment lost 4 bases and the J segment 6 bases; nucleotides outside the gene matches: 9. The CDR3 here is CASSTQGTASEQYF. The DNA for the CDR3 is TGTGCCAGTAGTACCCAGGGGACAGCCTCCGAGCAGTACTTC.

J is TRBJ1-2 and V is TRBV6-1, with TRBD1 matching over 7 bases. V dropped 0 bases and J dropped 4; count of bases not matched to a gene: 5. The CDR3 spans 15 residues. CDR1 is MNHNS, CDR2 SASEGT, per germline. In nucleotides, the CDR3 is TGTGCCAGCAGTGAAGCCGCCGGGACAGCCTATGGCTACACCTTC. Translating gives CASSEAAGTAYGYTF.

This clonotype was counted a few times. The V and J genes are TRBV27 and TRBJ2-3, with D unclear. V was cut by 4 bases and J by 6 bases, with 14 bases left in between. CDR1 and CDR2 (germline): MNHEY, SMNVEV (reference sequence). The CDR3 is 14 amino acids. The CDR3 loop is CASSSAYLVDTQYF. For the CDR3, the DNA is TGTGCCAGCAGTTCGGCTTATCTAGTCGATACGCAGTATTTT.

This clonotype was detected many times. J is TRBJ2-4 and V is TRBV4-1, with TRBD2 as a possible D gene (6 bases). V lost 0 bases and J 1 base, leaving 10 bases between the germline ends. Germline V gene sequence: CDR1 MGHRA, CDR2 YSYEKL. The CDR3 is made up of 16 amino acids. CDR3 region: CASSQERERAKNIQYF. The CDR3 bases are TGCGCCAGCAGCCAAGAGCGGGAAAGGGCCAAAAACATTCAGTACTTC.